This TCR beta chain is drawn from a study of T cell responses to AZD1222 COVID-19 vaccine. The CDR3 spans 13 residues. V lost 7 bases to trimming and J lost 4 bases; unmatched junction nucleotides: 4. Germline CDR1 reads LNHNV; CDR2 reads YYDKDF (reference sequence). About this clone: Its antigen is currently unknown.

Libraries were prepared by immunoSEQ multiplex PCR; TCRdb keeps only in-frame clonotypes and omits some of them. The sample consists of roughly 84,000 clones, 70% to 90% of them appearing once. Whole-study findings and limits: Females outnumbered males among donors, who were mostly white British; clonal diversity was possibly underestimated. Repertoire samples came only from after the peak T cell response.

This TCR derives from an adult who received the AZD1222 COVID-19 vaccine. This chain connects TRBV15 to TRBJ1-5; 7 bases map to TRBD1. This specimen was peripheral blood, taken 28 days after the second AZD1222 dose. CDR3 nucleotide sequence: TGTGCCACCAAGGGGGCTGAAAATCAGCCCCAGCATTTT. Translating it yields CATKGAENQPQHF.